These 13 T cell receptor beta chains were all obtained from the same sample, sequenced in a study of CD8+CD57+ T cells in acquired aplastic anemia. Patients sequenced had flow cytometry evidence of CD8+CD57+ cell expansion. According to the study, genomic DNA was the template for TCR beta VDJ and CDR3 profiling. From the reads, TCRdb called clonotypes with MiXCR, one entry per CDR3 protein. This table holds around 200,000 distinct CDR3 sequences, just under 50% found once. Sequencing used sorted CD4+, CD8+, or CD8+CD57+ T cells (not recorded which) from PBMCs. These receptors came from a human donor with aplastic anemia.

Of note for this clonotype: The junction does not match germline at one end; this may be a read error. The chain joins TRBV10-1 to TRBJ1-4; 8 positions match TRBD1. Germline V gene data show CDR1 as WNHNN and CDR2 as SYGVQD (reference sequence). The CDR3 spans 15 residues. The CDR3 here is CASSYSVQGDEKLFF. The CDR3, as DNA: TGTGCCAGCAGTTACTCGGTACAGGGGGATGAAAAACTGTTTTTT.

Written as DNA, the CDR3 is TGTGCCGCGTCCGGGGGGGACAGGTACGAGCAGTACTTC. It specifies CAASGGDRYEQYF. V usage is TRBV10-3 and J usage is TRBJ2-7; tentatively, D is TRBD1 or TRBD2 (8 bases each). V lost 11 bases and J lost 4, with 18 bases in between. The CDR3 extends over 13 amino acids. Germline V gene lookup returns CDR1 ENHRY and CDR2 SYGVKD.

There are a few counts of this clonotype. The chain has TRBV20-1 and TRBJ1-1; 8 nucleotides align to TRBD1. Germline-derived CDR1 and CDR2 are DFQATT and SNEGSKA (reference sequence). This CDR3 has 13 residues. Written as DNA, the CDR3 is TGCAGCGCACCTGGACAGGGAGACACTGAAGCTTTCTTT. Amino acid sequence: CSAPGQGDTEAFF.

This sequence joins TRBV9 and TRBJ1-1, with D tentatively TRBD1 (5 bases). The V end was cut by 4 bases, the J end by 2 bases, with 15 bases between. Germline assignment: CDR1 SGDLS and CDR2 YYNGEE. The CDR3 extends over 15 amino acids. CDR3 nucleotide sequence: TGTGCCAGCAGCTTAGAGCGGGGGGGAAACACTGAAGCTTTCTTT. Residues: CASSLERGGNTEAFF.

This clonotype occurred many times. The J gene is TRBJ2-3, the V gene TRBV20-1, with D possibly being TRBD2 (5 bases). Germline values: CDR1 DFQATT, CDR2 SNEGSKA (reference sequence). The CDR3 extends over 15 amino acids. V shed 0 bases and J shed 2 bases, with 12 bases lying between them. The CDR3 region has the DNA TGCAGTGCTAGAGATTTAGACTACTTCACAGATACGCAGTATTTT. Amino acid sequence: CSARDLDYFTDTQYF.

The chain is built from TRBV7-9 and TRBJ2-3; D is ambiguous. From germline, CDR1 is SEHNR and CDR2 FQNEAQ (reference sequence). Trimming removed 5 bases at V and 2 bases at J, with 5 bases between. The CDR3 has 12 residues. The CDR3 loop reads CASSHATDTQYF. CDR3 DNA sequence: TGTGCCAGCAGCCACGCCACAGATACGCAGTATTTT.

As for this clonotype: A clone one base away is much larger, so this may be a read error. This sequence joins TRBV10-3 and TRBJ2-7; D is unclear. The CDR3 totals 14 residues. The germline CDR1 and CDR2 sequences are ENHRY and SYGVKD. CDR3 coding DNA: TGTGCCAGCAGTCATGCTTATCCTACCTACGAGCAGTACTTC. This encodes CASSHAYPTYEQYF.

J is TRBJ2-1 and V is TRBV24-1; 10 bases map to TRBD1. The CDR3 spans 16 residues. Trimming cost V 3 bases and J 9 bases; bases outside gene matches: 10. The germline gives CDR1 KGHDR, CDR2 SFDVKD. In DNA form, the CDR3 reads TGTGCCACCAGTGATGCACGTGGGACAGGGGAGGGTGAGCAGTTCTTC. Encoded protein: CATSDARGTGEGEQFF.

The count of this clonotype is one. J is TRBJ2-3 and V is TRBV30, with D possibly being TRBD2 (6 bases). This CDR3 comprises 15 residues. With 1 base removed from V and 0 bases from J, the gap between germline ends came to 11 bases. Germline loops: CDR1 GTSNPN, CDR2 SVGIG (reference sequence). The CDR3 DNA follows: TGTGCCTGGAGTGGTGGCGGAGGGAGCACAGATACGCAGTATTTT. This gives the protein CAWSGGGGSTDTQYF. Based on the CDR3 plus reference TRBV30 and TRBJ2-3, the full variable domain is SQTIHQWPATLVQPVGSPLSLECTVEGTSNPNLYWYRQAAGRGLQLLFYSVGIGQISSEVPQNLSASRPQDRQFILSSKKLLLSDSGFYLCAWSGGGGSTDTQYFGPGTRLTVL.

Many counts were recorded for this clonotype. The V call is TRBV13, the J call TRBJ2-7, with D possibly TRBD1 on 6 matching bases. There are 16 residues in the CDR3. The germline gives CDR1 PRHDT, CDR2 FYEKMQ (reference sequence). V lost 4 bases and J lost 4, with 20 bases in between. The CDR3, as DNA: TGTGCCAGCAGCTCCCCGACAAAACCTGGACAGTACGAGCAGTACTTC. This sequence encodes CASSSPTKPGQYEQYF.

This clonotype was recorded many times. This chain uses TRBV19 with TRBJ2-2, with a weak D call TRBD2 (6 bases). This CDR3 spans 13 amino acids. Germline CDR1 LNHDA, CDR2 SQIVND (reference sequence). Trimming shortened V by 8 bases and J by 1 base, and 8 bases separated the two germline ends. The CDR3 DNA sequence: TGTGCCAGTTTGCGGGAGAACACCGGGGAGCTGTTTTTT. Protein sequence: CASLRENTGELFF.

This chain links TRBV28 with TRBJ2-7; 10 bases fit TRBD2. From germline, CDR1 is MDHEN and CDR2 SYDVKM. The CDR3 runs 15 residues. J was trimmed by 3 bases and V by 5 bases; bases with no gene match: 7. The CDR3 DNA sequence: TGTGCCAGCAGTCCCTCAGCGGGAGGGGACTACGAGCAGTACTTC. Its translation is CASSPSAGGDYEQYF.

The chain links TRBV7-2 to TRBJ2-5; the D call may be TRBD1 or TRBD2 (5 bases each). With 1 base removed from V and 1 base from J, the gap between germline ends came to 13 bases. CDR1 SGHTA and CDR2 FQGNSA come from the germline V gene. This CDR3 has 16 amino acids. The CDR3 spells CASSLVPRDLQETQYF. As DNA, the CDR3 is TGTGCCAGCAGCTTAGTCCCGAGGGACCTCCAAGAGACCCAGTACTTC.